The present TCR beta chain was sequenced within a study of PD-1 blockade in classical Hodgkin lymphoma (dated by TCRdb to 2020 to 2021). With regard to the full study: Nivolumab dosing was 3 mg/kg intravenously every 2 weeks, continuing until either disease progression or unacceptable toxicity. The study used CyTOF and TCR beta sequencing to define a peripheral blood immune signature of response to PD-1 blockade in classical Hodgkin lymphoma. The study at large found these results: Baseline TCR diversity was reported as lower in newly diagnosed patients than in healthy donors, and lower still in relapsed/refractory patients. Lower diversity was observed in patients in whom nivolumab was started less than 1 year after ASCT, and these patients were excluded from later analyses so that confounding by immune reconstitution would be avoided. Only a single clinical trial cohort was studied, and what caused the repertoire differences, possibly disease activity or prior therapy, remained undefined. Among trial patients, those achieving complete response had baseline diversity similar to that of newly diagnosed patients, while diversity was significantly lower in partial responders and progressors. By C4D1, a significant rise was seen in CD4+ TCR diversity but not in CD8+ TCR diversity (p=0.0027 vs p=0.16), and the rise was most apparent among complete responders (p=0.02).

V and J lose 2 bases and 6 bases, and a span of 8 bases separates them. The CDR3 sequence holds 12 residues, the cysteine and phenylalanine included. Only CDR3 DNA remains: 36 bases, in frame from the first base. The germline V gene specifies ENHRY as CDR1 and SYGVKD as CDR2. The Qiagen DNeasy kit was used to extract genomic DNA from unsorted PBMCs and from the negatively selected CD4+ and CD8+ fractions. Amplification of TCR beta CDR3 regions was done by immunoSEQ multiplex PCR with primers that anneal to V and J segments. A synthetic immune receptor repertoire was used to minimize amplification bias, and any residual bias was removed computationally once sequencing was done. The study's processing was this. Custom Python scripts were used to quantify repertoire diversity as the Shannon entropy index. The unsorted, CD4+ and CD8+ repertoires were each analyzed separately, with the exception of combined analyses, where CD4+ and CD8+ sequences were merged in silico. Clonal expansion was defined as at least a 2-fold frequency increase after treatment relative to C1D1, with a pseudocount of 0.5 for undetected baseline clones. Clones with 0 or 1 copy at C1D1 were classified as singleton clones, and clones with 2 or more copies were classified as non-singleton clones. Clones expanded in unsorted samples were annotated as CD4+, CD8+ or unknown by matching protein sequences in sorted samples from the same patient. Wilcoxon tests were applied to paired samples to test diversity changes from C1D1 to C4D1. Imported from immuneACCESS, the table was reduced by TCRdb to in-frame sequences with V and J called. These copies leave out some clones; in studies compared against another copy, an unresolved V gene accounts for under half, and the cause of the remainder is not known. V, J and clone size were drawn from that table, and D and trimming were deduced from the DNA. Within this sample are tens of thousands of clones, with around 70% of them counted one time only. Roughly 24% of the sample is taken by the ten largest.

A remark on this clone: Its antigen is still unknown. Per-base qualities were not stored, and no clone one base away is much larger.

What the time point label conveys for this sample: cycle 2 day 1 (C2D1) of nivolumab. Relapse after autologous stem cell transplantation had occurred in all trial patients, and cohorts A, B and C were distinguished by prior brentuximab vedotin exposure. The trial cohort included some 53 patients with relapsed/refractory classical Hodgkin lymphoma, and each patient had a best overall response of complete response, partial response or progressive disease. Trial patients were treated with single-agent nivolumab in the multi-cohort phase II CheckMate 205 trial. An independent review committee assessed best overall response by applying the 2007 International Working Group response criteria. Trial PBMCs were obtained immediately prior to nivolumab initiation (C1D1) and on therapy at cycle 2 day 1 and cycle 4 day 1. After peripheral blood was drawn into 8 mL Vacutainer Cell Preparation Tubes, PBMCs were isolated by centrifugation and then cryopreserved.

The chain couples TRBV10-3 to TRBJ2-7; the D segment could be TRBD2, given 6 matching bases. The sequence was collected from a human donor with classical Hodgkin lymphoma. Sequenced here: peripheral blood mononuclear cells (PBMCs), sampled before the second cycle of nivolumab. The DNA reads as follows: TGTGCCATCAGTGAGGGAGGGAGCGAGCAGTACTTC. Its product reads: CAISEGGSEQYF.